A single sample gave rise to the 9 T cell receptor beta chains below, sequenced in a study of identical twins (TCRdb year 2016). Preparation of the library involved 5' RACE. This sample was sequenced with an Illumina HiSeq 2000. Using fastp at Q25 and MiXCR, TCRdb reprocessed the public reads and kept productive beta chains. Rows are unified per CDR3 protein, each entry keeping the most common DNA and genes. The sample contains more than 350,000 distinct CDR3 sequences, about 10% of them found a single time. The ten largest make up 8.5% to 10% of the sample. The sequenced sample consisted of naive T cells sorted from blood. The sample's cell subset or site, from its label and the paper: cells isolated with a human naive T-cell isolation kit. The receptors shown here come from a woman aged 45-65 years in good health.

This rearrangement joins TRBV2 to TRBJ2-7, with TRBD2 matching over 8 bases. In germline, CDR1 is SNHLY, CDR2 FYNNEI. The junction had 5 bases not matched to a gene; V was cut back by 7 bases and J by 3 bases. This CDR3 comprises 13 residues. The CDR3, as DNA: TGTGCCAGCAAGATTAGCGGGAACTACGAGCAGTACTTC. Its translation: CASKISGNYEQYF.

This clonotype was detected only a few times. The V and J genes are TRBV19 and TRBJ2-5; 7 bases align to TRBD2. The CDR3 covers 18 residues. J gave up 0 bases and V 3 bases, and 13 bases lay outside the gene matches. The germline gives CDR1 LNHDA, CDR2 SQIVND (reference sequence). The CDR3 here is CASSMGLVISGDQETQYF. The CDR3 DNA reads as TGTGCCAGTAGTATGGGCCTGGTCATCAGCGGGGACCAAGAGACCCAGTACTTC. The full variable domain, completed using reference TRBV19 and TRBJ2-5, is DGGITQSPKYLFRKEGQNVTLSCEQNLNHDAMYWYRQDPGQGLRLIYYSQIVNDFQKGDIAEGYSVSREKKESFPLTVTSAQKNPTAFYLCASSMGLVISGDQETQYFGPGTRLLVL.

Only a few counts were recorded for this clonotype. The J gene is TRBJ2-2, the V gene TRBV10-1; 9 nucleotides match TRBD1. Losses at the gene ends were 4 bases for V and 4 bases for J; bases not matched to a gene: 10. Germline CDR1 and CDR2: WNHNN and SYGVQD (reference sequence). The CDR3 runs 17 residues. The DNA for the CDR3 is TGCGCCAGCAGTGGGACCCGGACAGGGGCCTTCACCGGGGAGCTGTTTTTT. Translation: CASSGTRTGAFTGELFF.

This clonotype has a count of ten or more. The chain carries TRBV20-1 and TRBJ2-1; D may match TRBD1 or TRBD2 (7 bases each). CDR3 length: 14 residues. Germline V lookup: CDR1 DFQATT, CDR2 SNEGSKA (reference sequence). V lost 5 bases, J lost 6 bases, and 17 bases lay in between. CDR3 protein: CSAVETGRVNEQFF. The CDR3 nucleotides read TGCAGTGCTGTCGAGACAGGGAGGGTCAATGAGCAGTTCTTC.

This clonotype occurred a few times. V is TRBV6-1 and J is TRBJ2-1; D unclear. The CDR3 is made up of 13 amino acids. V lost 2 bases to trimming and J lost 9 bases, with 11 bases between them. Germline assignment: CDR1 MNHNS and CDR2 SASEGT. In nucleotides, the CDR3 is TGTGCCAGCAGTGAATCGGGTCGGCTTGAGCAGTTCTTC. Translating gives CASSESGRLEQFF.

V is TRBV7-9 and J is TRBJ2-1; no clear D. Trimming pared 11 bases from V and 12 bases from J, leaving 8 bases between. The CDR3 is 8 amino acids. Germline lookup yields CDR1 SEHNR and CDR2 FQNEAQ (reference sequence). Written as DNA, the CDR3 is TGTGCCCCCAGTGGGCAGTTCTTC. Protein product: CAPSGQFF.

The rearrangement links TRBV20-1 to TRBJ2-1; the match to TRBD2 covers 12 bases. V dropped 5 bases and J dropped 7; count of bases not matched to a gene: 9. Germline-derived CDR1 and CDR2 are DFQATT and SNEGSKA (reference sequence). This CDR3 contains 15 residues. CDR3 nucleotide sequence: TGCAGTGCTGACGGCCGACTAGCGGGGGATAATGAGCAGTTCTTC. Amino acids: CSADGRLAGDNEQFF.

This clonotype was counted at least ten times. The rearrangement joins TRBV29-1 to TRBJ2-7; D is perhaps TRBD2 (6 bases). Trimming took off 3 bases at V and 3 bases at J, with 15 bases between the two ends. Germline CDR1 and CDR2: SQVTM and ANQGSEA. The CDR3 extends over 14 amino acids. CDR3: CSVDGNRAGYEQYV. CDR3 bases: TGCAGCGTTGACGGCAACCGAGCGGGCTACGAGCAGTACGTC.

In this sample, this clonotype turned up a few times. The chain uses TRBV4-1 and TRBJ2-7; a possible D gene is TRBD2 (6 bases). From germline, CDR1 is MGHRA and CDR2 YSYEKL. The CDR3 extends over 13 amino acids. Trimming cost V 1 base and J 7 bases, with 11 bases left between them. The CDR3 nucleotides read TGCGCCAGCAGCCAAGCGGGGGTAGGAGAGCAGTACGTC. Protein: CASSQAGVGEQYV.